The 13 T cell receptor beta chains presented below share a single source sample, sequenced in a study of blood T cell repertoires in COVID-19 (dated by TCRdb to 2020 to 2021). The method was the immunoSEQ multiplex PCR assay. What TCRdb holds here is the immuneACCESS table cut down to in-frame rearrangements. Part of the clones is not present; checked against another copy, under half of the missing clones reflect an unresolved V gene, and the others are unexplained. A total of 200,000 to 250,000 clones appear in this sample, about nine tenths of them only once. Under 3.5% of the sample is taken by the ten largest. The material sequenced was peripheral blood. The receptors shown here come from a young man with COVID-19, enrolled during active disease.

A few counts support this clone. As DNA, the CDR3 is TGCGCCAGCAGCTTGGACAGCTCCTATAATTCACCCCTCCACTTT. Protein: CASSLDSSYNSPLHF. V gene TRBV5-1 combines with J gene TRBJ1-6; D gene unclear. Germline V lookup: CDR1 SGHRS, CDR2 YFSETQ. V lost 0 bases, J lost 0 bases, and 4 bases lay in between. The CDR3 length is 15 residues.

V is TRBV7-2 and J is TRBJ1-2, with a weak D call TRBD1 (5 bases). The CDR3 runs 14 residues. V dropped 1 base and J dropped 4 bases, with 10 bases sitting between them. Germline CDR1 reads SGHTA; CDR2 reads FQGNSA. The CDR3 loop reads CASSLDPGRYGYTF. CDR3 DNA: TGTGCCAGCAGCTTAGATCCAGGGCGCTATGGCTACACCTTC.

The V call is TRBV11-3, the J call TRBJ1-6, with 7 bases matching TRBD1. The CDR3 has 15 amino acids. The germline gives CDR1 SGHNT, CDR2 YENEEA. Trimming cost V 2 bases and J 6 bases; bases outside gene matches: 4. CDR3 region: CASSLTGTVNSPLHF. CDR3 sequence (DNA): TGTGCCAGCAGCTTAACCGGGACAGTTAATTCACCCCTCCACTTT.

The rearrangement joins TRBV2 to TRBJ1-1; the match to TRBD1 covers 9 bases. This CDR3 has 14 amino acids. In germline, CDR1 is SNHLY, CDR2 FYNNEI. V trimming: 7 bases; J trimming: 7 bases; junction bases outside the gene matches: 10. The CDR3: CASNMGQGSFEAFF. The CDR3 DNA reads TGTGCCAGCAATATGGGACAGGGATCCTTTGAAGCTTTCTTT.

The rearrangement joins TRBV6-6 to TRBJ1-5; the match to TRBD1 covers 7 bases. The CDR3 loop spans 13 amino acids. V shed 10 bases and J 5 bases; nucleotides not matched to a gene: 8. Germline V gives CDR1 MNHNY, CDR2 SVGAGI (reference sequence). The CDR3 DNA sequence: TGTGCCACAGGGGGAACCCTAGATCAGCCCCAGCATTTT. Encoded protein: CATGGTLDQPQHF.

This clone appeared many times. The CDR3: CASSEGAGGWSQPQHF. The DNA of the CDR3 is TGTGCCAGCAGTGAAGGGGCAGGGGGTTGGAGTCAGCCCCAGCATTTT. The genes are TRBV6-1 and TRBJ1-5; 7 bases line up with TRBD1. The CDR3 is made up of 16 amino acids. Germline V gives CDR1 MNHNS, CDR2 SASEGT. Trimming at V came to 1 base and at J to 6 bases, leaving 9 bases not matched to a gene.

This chain links TRBV5-4 with TRBJ2-7; 8 bases align to TRBD2. The germline CDR1 and CDR2 sequences are SGHNT and YYREEE (reference sequence). V lost 2 bases and J lost 0; bases outside the gene matches: 4. This CDR3 is 15 amino acids long. The CDR3 DNA sequence: TGTGCCAGCAGCTTACGGGAGGGGTTCTCCTACGAGCAGTACTTC. It codes for CASSLREGFSYEQYF.

The chain uses TRBV5-1 and TRBJ1-1, with 8 bases lining up with TRBD1. Germline V lookup: CDR1 SGHRS, CDR2 YFSETQ. V lost 4 bases, J lost 4 bases, and 6 bases stayed unmatched. This CDR3 is 14 amino acids long. The CDR3 DNA follows: TGCGCCAGCAGCCTTATGGACAGGGCCACTGAAGCTTTCTTT. It encodes CASSLMDRATEAFF. Drawing the rest from reference TRBV5-1 and TRBJ1-1, the complete variable domain is KAGVTQTPRYLIKTRGQQVTLSCSPISGHRSVSWYQQTPGQGLQFLFEYFSETQRNKGNFPGRFSGRQFSNSRSEMNVSTLELGDSALYLCASSLMDRATEAFFGQGTRLTVV.

The chain links TRBV20-1 to TRBJ1-1, with D possibly matching TRBD1 (5 bases). V gave up 6 bases and J gave up 6 bases, with 11 bases separating them. The CDR3 totals 11 residues. Germline V lookup: CDR1 DFQATT, CDR2 SNEGSKA (reference sequence). CDR3 amino acids: CSAPVGAEAFF. The CDR3 DNA follows: TGCAGTGCCCCCGTAGGGGCTGAAGCTTTCTTT.

The V and J genes are TRBV21-1 and TRBJ1-1; the table's D call of TRBD1 was not tested on the DNA. TRBV21-1 is deemed a pseudogene. The CDR3 is made up of 17 amino acids. CDR3 DNA: TGTGCCAGCAGCAAAGGGGTGAGGCAGGGCGTGAACACTGAAGCTTTCTTT. Its protein product is CASSKGVRQGVNTEAFF.

V and J are TRBV5-1 and TRBJ1-4, with a tentative D call TRBD1 (6 bases). From germline, CDR1 is SGHRS and CDR2 YFSETQ. CDR3 length: 16 residues. V lost 2 bases and J 4 bases, leaving 15 bases between the germline ends. The CDR3 spells CASSFRVPGHNEKLFF. CDR3 coding DNA: TGCGCCAGCAGCTTCCGGGTGCCGGGACATAATGAAAAACTGTTTTTT.

The chain has TRBV7-8 and TRBJ1-1; 8 nucleotides align to TRBD1. V trimming: 5 bases; J trimming: 6 bases; junction bases outside the gene matches: 11. The CDR3 is 15 amino acids. From germline, CDR1 is SGHVS and CDR2 FQNEAQ. This CDR3 is CASSPRDRRLAEAFF. CDR3 coding DNA: TGTGCCAGCAGCCCCCGGGACAGGCGGTTGGCTGAAGCTTTCTTT.

The chain combines TRBV18 with TRBJ2-7, with D perhaps matching TRBD1 (7 bases). Trimming shortened V by 2 bases and J by 3 bases, and 17 bases separated the two germline ends. The CDR3 sequence is 16 residues long. CDR1 and CDR2 from the germline V gene are KGHSH and LQKENI. The CDR3 coding sequence is TGTGCCAGCTCACCAAGTAGAGGAGGGGGCCTCTACGAGCAGTACTTC. As protein: CASSPSRGGGLYEQYF.